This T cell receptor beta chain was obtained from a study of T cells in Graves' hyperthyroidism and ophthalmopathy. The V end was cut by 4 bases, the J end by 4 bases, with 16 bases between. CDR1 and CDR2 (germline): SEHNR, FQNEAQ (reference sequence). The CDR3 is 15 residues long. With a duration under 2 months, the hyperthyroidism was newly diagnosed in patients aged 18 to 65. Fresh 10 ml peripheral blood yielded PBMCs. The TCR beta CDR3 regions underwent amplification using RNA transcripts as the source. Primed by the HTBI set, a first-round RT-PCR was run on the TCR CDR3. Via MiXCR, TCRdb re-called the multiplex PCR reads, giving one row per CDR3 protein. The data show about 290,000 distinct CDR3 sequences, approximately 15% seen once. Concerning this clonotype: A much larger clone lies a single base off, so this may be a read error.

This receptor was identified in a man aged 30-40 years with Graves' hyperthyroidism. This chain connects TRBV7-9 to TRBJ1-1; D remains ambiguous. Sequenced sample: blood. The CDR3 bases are TGTGCCAGCAGCTCCCCTCAACCGGATAGCACTGAAGCTTTCTTT. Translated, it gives CASSSPQPDSTEAFF.